This record looks at one T cell receptor (beta chain) sequence and its context. The target antigen is unknown. This sample was taken from a study of early stage breast cancer tumors. Data came from immunoSEQ multiplex PCR; TCRdb stores just in-frame clones and leaves some out. The sample shows tens of thousands of clones, 70% to 85% of them seen only once. Findings and limits, study-wide: Most shared enriched TCRB sequences were commonly generated ones.

Germline CDR1 SGHAT, CDR2 FQNNGV. The CDR3 has 14 residues. Trimming took off 0 bases at V and 4 bases at J, with 9 bases between the two ends. This rearrangement joins TRBV11-2 to TRBJ1-2; no definite D call. The clonotype originates from a person in their sixties with breast cancer. What was sequenced was blood. In DNA form, the CDR3 reads TGTGCCAGCAGCTTAGATACGAAGGTCTATGGCTACACCTTC. Residues: CASSLDTKVYGYTF.